Presented here are 15 T cell receptor beta chains from one specimen sequenced in a study of OX40 agonist ivuxolimab in advanced cancers. Profiled with immunoSEQ multiplex PCR; TCRdb holds only in-frame clones, not every one. The sample has around 80,000 clones, about 84% seen once. This specimen was CD4+ or CD8+ T cells sorted from blood, taken in a trial of the OX40 agonist ivuxolimab. The receptors were sampled from an adult with an advanced solid tumor such as melanoma, head and neck, liver or kidney cancer.

The chain joins TRBV5-1 to TRBJ2-1, with 9 nucleotides matching TRBD2. The CDR3 contains 18 residues. V shed 3 bases and J 7 bases; nucleotides not matched to a gene: 17. CDR1 is SGHRS and CDR2 is YFSETQ in the germline V gene. CDR3 amino acids: CASSSVPTGGRARNEQFF. For the CDR3, the DNA is TGCGCCAGCAGCTCAGTCCCCACCGGCGGGAGGGCCAGGAATGAGCAGTTCTTC.

V is TRBV30 and J is TRBJ2-7; 9 bases are shared with TRBD1. Per the germline V gene, CDR1 is GTSNPN and CDR2 is SVGIG (reference sequence). This CDR3 spans 13 amino acids. V dropped 2 bases and J dropped 8; count of bases not matched to a gene: 7. The CDR3 here is CAWSPGQGYQQYF. CDR3 DNA sequence: TGTGCCTGGAGTCCGGGACAGGGTTATCAGCAGTACTTC.

J is TRBJ1-3 and V is TRBV5-1; a weak D match, TRBD1 (6 bases). Trimming removed 2 bases from V and 4 bases from J, with 16 bases in between. Germline CDR1 reads SGHRS; CDR2 reads YFSETQ. CDR3 size: 16 residues. Here the CDR3 DNA reads TGCGCCAGCAGCTTTGGGGAAGGGACACCGGGAAACACCATATATTTT. This codes for CASSFGEGTPGNTIYF.

This chain connects TRBV4-1 to TRBJ1-2, with D hard to call. CDR3 size: 16 residues. Germline V gene data show CDR1 as MGHRA and CDR2 as YSYEKL. The V end lost 0 bases, the J end lost 1 base, and 12 bases lay between the germline ends. The CDR3 spells CASSQDEGHYNYGYTF. The CDR3 DNA is TGCGCCAGCAGCCAAGATGAGGGCCACTATAACTATGGCTACACCTTC.

The chain carries TRBV5-1 and TRBJ1-2; D is undetermined. CDR1 SGHRS and CDR2 YFSETQ come from the germline V gene. V was pared by 0 bases and J by 5 bases, with 11 bases between. CDR3 length: 14 residues. The CDR3 reads CASSLEGEFYGYTF. The CDR3 DNA reads as TGCGCCAGCAGCTTGGAAGGAGAATTTTATGGCTACACCTTC.

The V and J genes are TRBV7-2 and TRBJ1-2, with D unresolved. The V and J ends lost 0 bases and 0 bases respectively, with 11 bases between them. Germline CDR1 is SGHTA and CDR2 is FQGNSA. The CDR3 has 16 amino acids. CDR3: CASSLARQYTNYGYTF. The CDR3 nucleotides are TGTGCCAGCAGCTTAGCGCGGCAGTATACTAACTATGGCTACACCTTC. The full variable domain, completed using reference TRBV7-2 and TRBJ1-2, is GAGVSQSPSNKVTEKGKDVELRCDPISGHTALYWYRQSLGQGLEFLIYFQGNSAPDKSGLPSDRFSAERTGGSVSTLTIQRTQQEDSAVYLCASSLARQYTNYGYTFGSGTRLTVV.

The V gene is TRBV28, the J gene TRBJ1-1, with TRBD1 matching over 8 bases. The CDR3 totals 16 residues. The germline V gene encodes CDR1 MDHEN and CDR2 SYDVKM. V was pared by 4 bases and J by 4 bases, with 11 bases of the junction left unmatched. This chain's CDR3 is CASSSLQGARGTEAFF. CDR3 DNA: TGTGCCAGCAGTTCGCTCCAGGGGGCTCGTGGCACTGAAGCTTTCTTT.

The chain has TRBV6-5 and TRBJ2-4; 8 bases are a match to TRBD1. V gave up 6 bases and J gave up 0 bases; unmatched junction bases: 4. This CDR3 region has 15 residues. CDR1 and CDR2 (germline): MNHEY, SVGAGI. The CDR3 bases are TGTGCCAGCAGCCTCGACAGGGGAGCCAAAAACATTCAGTACTTC. Protein: CASSLDRGAKNIQYF.

V and J are TRBV30 and TRBJ2-3; D uncertain. Trimming left V 7 bases short and J 2 bases short, with 10 bases between. This CDR3 contains 12 residues. The germline V gene has CDR1 GTSNPN and CDR2 SVGIG (reference sequence). The CDR3 region is CAFTTNTDTQYF. Here the CDR3 DNA reads TGTGCCTTTACTACGAACACAGATACGCAGTATTTT.

The genes are TRBV7-2 and TRBJ1-5, with D uncertain. Trimming cost V 1 base and J 5 bases, with 9 bases left between them. Germline assignment: CDR1 SGHTA and CDR2 FQGNSA. The CDR3 sequence is 14 residues long. This CDR3 is CASSLGGLDQPQHF. The CDR3 coding sequence is TGTGCCAGCAGCTTAGGAGGGCTGGATCAGCCCCAGCATTTT.

This clone was detected only once. This sequence joins TRBV5-6 and TRBJ1-1; 8 nucleotides match TRBD1. Germline V gene lookup returns CDR1 SGHDT and CDR2 YYEEEE. Trimming took 2 bases from V and 4 from J; bases not matched to a gene: 7. The CDR3 runs 15 residues. The CDR3 DNA reads as TGTGCCAGCAGCTTCATGACAGGGGCTTCCACTGAAGCTTTCTTT. This gives the protein CASSFMTGASTEAFF. Filled out from reference TRBV5-6 and TRBJ1-1, the complete variable domain reads DAGVTQSPTHLIKTRGQQVTLRCSPKSGHDTVSWYQQALGQGPQFIFQYYEEEERQRGNFPDRFSGHQFPNYSSELNVNALLLGDSALYLCASSFMTGASTEAFFGQGTRLTVV.

J is TRBJ2-3 and V is TRBV7-3; 7 bases line up with TRBD1. The CDR3 is 13 amino acids. In germline, CDR1 is SGHTA, CDR2 FQGTGA. Trimming cost V 5 bases and J 5 bases; bases outside gene matches: 4. CDR3 DNA sequence: TGTGCCAGCAGCGTGACAGGGCTAGATACGCAGTATTTT. Translating it yields CASSVTGLDTQYF.

The rearrangement links TRBV9 to TRBJ2-1, with TRBD1 matching 9 bases. Germline CDR1 SGDLS, CDR2 YYNGEE. V trimming: 3 bases; J trimming: 8 bases; junction bases outside the gene matches: 9. CDR3 length: 15 residues. CDR3 sequence: CASSAGQGRIDEQFF. CDR3 DNA sequence: TGTGCCAGCAGCGCGGGACAGGGTAGGATCGATGAGCAGTTCTTC. Filled out from reference TRBV9 and TRBJ2-1, the complete variable domain reads DSGVTQTPKHLITATGQRVTLRCSPRSGDLSVYWYQQSLDQGLQFLIQYYNGEERAKGNILERFSAQQFPDLHSELNLSSLELGDSALYFCASSAGQGRIDEQFFGPGTRLTVL.

The chain carries TRBV14 and TRBJ1-1, with D possibly being TRBD1 (5 bases). Germline V CDR1 and CDR2: SGHDN, FVKESK. The CDR3 is 13 residues long. Trimming removed 2 bases from V and 5 bases from J, with 9 bases in between. The CDR3 DNA sequence: TGTGCCAGCAGCCAACAGGGTAGGACTGAAGCTTTCTTT. Translated: CASSQQGRTEAFF. Based on the CDR3 plus reference TRBV14 and TRBJ1-1, the full variable domain is EAGVTQFPSHSVIEKGQTVTLRCDPISGHDNLYWYRRVMGKEIKFLLHFVKESKQDESGMPNNRFLAERTGGTYSTLKVQPAELEDSGVYFCASSQQGRTEAFFGQGTRLTVV.

The CDR3 is CASSKNSGSGETQYF. The CDR3 nucleotides read TGTGCCAGCAGTAAGAATAGCGGGAGTGGAGAGACCCAGTACTTC. J is TRBJ2-5 and V is TRBV28, with 9 bases identical to TRBD2. Losses at the gene ends were 5 bases for V and 4 bases for J; bases not matched to a gene: 8. This CDR3 spans 15 amino acids. CDR1 is MDHEN and CDR2 is SYDVKM in the germline V gene.